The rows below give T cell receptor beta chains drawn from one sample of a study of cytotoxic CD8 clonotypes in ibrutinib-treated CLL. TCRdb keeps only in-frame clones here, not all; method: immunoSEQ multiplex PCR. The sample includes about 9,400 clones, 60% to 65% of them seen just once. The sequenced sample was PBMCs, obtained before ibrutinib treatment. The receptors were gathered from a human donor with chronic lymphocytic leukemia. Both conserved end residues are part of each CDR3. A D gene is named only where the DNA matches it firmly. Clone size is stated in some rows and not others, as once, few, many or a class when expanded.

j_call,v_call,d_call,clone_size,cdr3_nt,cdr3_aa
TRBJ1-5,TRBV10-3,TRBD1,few,TGTGCCATCAGTACCTCGGGACAGGGGGCAAGACAGCCCCAGCATTTT,CAISTSGQGARQPQHF
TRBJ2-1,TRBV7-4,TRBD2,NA,TGTGCCAGCAGCTCGACCGGGGCGGGGGAGTGTTATCTCAATGAGCAGTTCTTC,CASSSTGAGECYLNEQFF
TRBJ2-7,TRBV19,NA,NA,TGTGCCAGTAGTCCTTATGGCGGGGAGTCCTACGAGCAGTACTTC,CASSPYGGESYEQYF
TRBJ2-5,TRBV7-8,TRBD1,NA,TGTGCCAGCAGCTTAGTCCGGACAGGGGGCAGAGAGACCCAGTACTTC,CASSLVRTGGRETQYF
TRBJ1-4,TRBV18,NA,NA,TGTGCCAGCTCACCACAGGGTCCTAATGAAAAACTGTTTTTT,CASSPQGPNEKLFF
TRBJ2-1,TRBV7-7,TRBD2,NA,TGTGCTAGCAGCCCAGGACTAGCGGCCAATGAGCAGTTCTTC,CASSPGLAANEQFF
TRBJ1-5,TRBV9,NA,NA,TGTGCCAGCAGCGTAGCGGGGGACTGGCCGCCCCAGCATTTT,CASSVAGDWPPQHF
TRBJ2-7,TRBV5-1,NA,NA,TGCGCCAGCAGCTTTGACAGTACCTCCTACGAGCAGTACTTC,CASSFDSTSYEQYF
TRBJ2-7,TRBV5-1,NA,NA,TGCGCCAGCAGCTACAGCTACGAGCAGTACTTC,CASSYSYEQYF
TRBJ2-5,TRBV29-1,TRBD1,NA,TGCAGCGTGGAAGGACAGGGAGGAGAGACCCAGTACTTC,CSVEGQGGETQYF
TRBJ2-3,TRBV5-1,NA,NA,TGCGCCAGCAGCCGTACAGGGCCAGATACGCAGTATTTT,CASSRTGPDTQYF
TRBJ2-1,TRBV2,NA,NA,TGTGCCAGCAGTGTGAGTTGGGCAGGGGAGCAGTTCTTC,CASSVSWAGEQFF
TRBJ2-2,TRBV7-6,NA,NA,TGTGCCAGCAGCAGCTGGACGAACACCGGGGAGCTGTTTTTT,CASSSWTNTGELFF
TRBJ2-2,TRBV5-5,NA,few,TGTGCCAGCAGCTTGGGTGCCAGGGTGGCCGGGGAGCTGTTTTTT,CASSLGARVAGELFF
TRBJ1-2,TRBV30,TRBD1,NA,TGTGCCTGGAAGAGGACAGGAGCTAACTATGGCTACACCTTC,CAWKRTGANYGYTF
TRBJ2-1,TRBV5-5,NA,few,TGTGCCAGCAGCTTCATCCGCGACTCCTACAATGAGCAGTTCTTC,CASSFIRDSYNEQFF
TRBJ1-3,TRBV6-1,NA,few,TGTGCCAGCAGTAAGATACTGGTCTCTGGAAACACCATATATTTT,CASSKILVSGNTIYF
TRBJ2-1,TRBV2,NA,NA,TGTGCCAGCGAGCCGGGACTCTCCTACAATGAGCAGTTCTTC,CASEPGLSYNEQFF
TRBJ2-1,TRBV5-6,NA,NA,TGTGCCAGCAGCTTGGACGGCTACAATGAGCAGTTCTTC,CASSLDGYNEQFF
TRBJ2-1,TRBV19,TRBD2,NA,TGTGCCACCTCCCCCGATCCCCAGCGGGAGGGTTACAATGAGCAGTTCTTC,CATSPDPQREGYNEQFF
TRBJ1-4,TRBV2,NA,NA,TGTGCCAGCATTAATGAAAAACTGTTTTTT,CASINEKLFF
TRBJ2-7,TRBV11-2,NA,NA,TGTGCCAGCAGCTTCCTCACAGGGAGATTCACCTACGAGCAGTACTTC,CASSFLTGRFTYEQYF
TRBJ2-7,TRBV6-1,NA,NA,TGTGCCAGCAGTTGGAAGTACGAGCAGTACTTC,CASSWKYEQYF
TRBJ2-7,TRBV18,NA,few,TGTGCCAGCTCGCGGACCAGCGGCGAGCAGTACTTC,CASSRTSGEQYF